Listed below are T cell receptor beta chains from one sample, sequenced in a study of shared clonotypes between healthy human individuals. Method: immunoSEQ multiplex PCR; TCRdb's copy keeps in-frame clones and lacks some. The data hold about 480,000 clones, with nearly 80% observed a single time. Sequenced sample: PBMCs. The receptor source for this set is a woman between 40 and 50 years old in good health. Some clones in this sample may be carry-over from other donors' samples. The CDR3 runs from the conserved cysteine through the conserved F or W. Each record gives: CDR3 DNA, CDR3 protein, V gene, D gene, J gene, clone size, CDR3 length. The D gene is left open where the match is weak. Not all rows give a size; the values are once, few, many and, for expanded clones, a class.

cdr3_nt: TGTGCCAGCAACTTACAGGGCTCTGGGGCCAACGTCCTGACTTTC
cdr3_aa: CASNLQGSGANVLTF
v_call: TRBV6-1
d_call: NA
j_call: TRBJ2-6
clone_size: NA
cdr3_length: 15

cdr3_nt: TGTGCCAGCAGCGTTCAGGGTGGGGCTGGGAAACTGTTTTTT
cdr3_aa: CASSVQGGAGKLFF
v_call: TRBV5-4
d_call: NA
j_call: TRBJ1-4
clone_size: NA
cdr3_length: 14

cdr3_nt: TGTGCCAGCAGCTTGGGCGGGGAAGAAAAACTGTTTTTT
cdr3_aa: CASSLGGEEKLFF
v_call: TRBV5-4
d_call: NA
j_call: TRBJ1-4
clone_size: NA
cdr3_length: 13

cdr3_nt: TGTGCCAGCAGCTTTACCGGGAGGAACACCGGGGAGCTGTTTTTT
cdr3_aa: CASSFTGRNTGELFF
v_call: TRBV7-3
d_call: NA
j_call: TRBJ2-2
clone_size: NA
cdr3_length: 15

cdr3_nt: TGTGCCAGCAGCAAAGGGGGACAGGGGACGGCGGACTACGAGCAGTACTTC
cdr3_aa: CASSKGGQGTADYEQYF
v_call: TRBV21-1
d_call: NA
j_call: TRBJ2-7
clone_size: NA
cdr3_length: 17

cdr3_nt: TGTGCCAGCAGTCCGGACTTGCGGGAGTTACCCGGGGAGCTGTTTTTT
cdr3_aa: CASSPDLRELPGELFF
v_call: TRBV28
d_call: TRBD2
j_call: TRBJ2-2
clone_size: NA
cdr3_length: 16

cdr3_nt: TGTGCCAGTAGTCCTGGGACAGGGAGTGGCTACACCTTC
cdr3_aa: CASSPGTGSGYTF
v_call: TRBV19
d_call: TRBD1
j_call: TRBJ1-2
clone_size: NA
cdr3_length: 13

cdr3_nt: TGCGCCAGCAGCTTGGCCCAGGGAATCCAAGAGACCCAGTACTTC
cdr3_aa: CASSLAQGIQETQYF
v_call: TRBV5-1
d_call: NA
j_call: TRBJ2-5
clone_size: NA
cdr3_length: 15

cdr3_nt: TGTGCCAGCTCACCACCCCCCTGGACAGGGGACACCGGGGAGCTGTTTTTT
cdr3_aa: CASSPPPWTGDTGELFF
v_call: TRBV18
d_call: TRBD1
j_call: TRBJ2-2
clone_size: NA
cdr3_length: 17

cdr3_nt: TGCGCCAGCAGCTGGGGACTAGCAGGCGGGGGGTCAGAGCAGTACTTC
cdr3_aa: CASSWGLAGGGSEQYF
v_call: TRBV5-1
d_call: TRBD2
j_call: TRBJ2-7
clone_size: NA
cdr3_length: 16

cdr3_nt: TGTGCCAGCAGTTTGTTTTCAGAAAACTCCTACGAGCAGTACTTC
cdr3_aa: CASSLFSENSYEQYF
v_call: TRBV28
d_call: NA
j_call: TRBJ2-7
clone_size: NA
cdr3_length: 15

cdr3_nt: TGTGCCAGCAGTACCACCGCCGGGACTAGCGTTTACAATGAGCAGTTCTTC
cdr3_aa: CASSTTAGTSVYNEQFF
v_call: TRBV28
d_call: TRBD2
j_call: TRBJ2-1
clone_size: NA
cdr3_length: 17

cdr3_nt: TGTGCCAGTAGTATAAACAATCAGCCCCAGCATTTT
cdr3_aa: CASSINNQPQHF
v_call: TRBV19
d_call: NA
j_call: TRBJ1-5
clone_size: once
cdr3_length: 12

cdr3_nt: TGTGCCAGCAGTTTTGGCAGGGGGCGTCGCTCTGGGGCCAACGTCCTGACTTTC
cdr3_aa: CASSFGRGRRSGANVLTF
v_call: TRBV27
d_call: TRBD1
j_call: TRBJ2-6
clone_size: NA
cdr3_length: 18

cdr3_nt: TGTGCCAGCAGTTCCCCGACAGGCCAAGAGACCCAGTACTTC
cdr3_aa: CASSSPTGQETQYF
v_call: TRBV28
d_call: NA
j_call: TRBJ2-5
clone_size: few
cdr3_length: 14

cdr3_nt: TGCAGCGTTGAAGAGGTTGGACAGGGGGGCTACGAGCAGTACTTC
cdr3_aa: CSVEEVGQGGYEQYF
v_call: TRBV29-1
d_call: TRBD1
j_call: TRBJ2-7
clone_size: NA
cdr3_length: 15

cdr3_nt: TGTGCCAGCAGCTTAGAAGCACAGGGGATCTACGAGCAGTACTTC
cdr3_aa: CASSLEAQGIYEQYF
v_call: TRBV7-2
d_call: TRBD1
j_call: TRBJ2-7
clone_size: NA
cdr3_length: 15

cdr3_nt: TGTGCCAGCAGCGTAGAACTGGACACCGGGGAGCTGTTTTTT
cdr3_aa: CASSVELDTGELFF
v_call: TRBV7-9
d_call: NA
j_call: TRBJ2-2
clone_size: NA
cdr3_length: 14

cdr3_nt: TGTGCCAGCAGCTCCGTGACAACTAATGAAAAACTGTTTTTT
cdr3_aa: CASSSVTTNEKLFF
v_call: TRBV27
d_call: NA
j_call: TRBJ1-4
clone_size: NA
cdr3_length: 14

cdr3_nt: TGCGCCAGCAGCCCCTCTATGACAGGGAGTGAGACCCAGTACTTC
cdr3_aa: CASSPSMTGSETQYF
v_call: TRBV5-1
d_call: TRBD1
j_call: TRBJ2-5
clone_size: NA
cdr3_length: 15

cdr3_nt: TGCGCCAGCAGCCCCCGGGACAGGGGGATTCAGGGCAATCAGCCCCAGCATTTT
cdr3_aa: CASSPRDRGIQGNQPQHF
v_call: TRBV4-3
d_call: TRBD1
j_call: TRBJ1-5
clone_size: NA
cdr3_length: 18

cdr3_nt: TGTGCCTGGAGCTGGACTATCTACGAGCAGTACTTC
cdr3_aa: CAWSWTIYEQYF
v_call: TRBV30
d_call: NA
j_call: TRBJ2-7
clone_size: NA
cdr3_length: 12

cdr3_nt: TGTGCCAGCAGCTGGCTACTGTCTTACAATGAGCAGTTCTTC
cdr3_aa: CASSWLLSYNEQFF
v_call: TRBV11-2
d_call: NA
j_call: TRBJ2-1
clone_size: NA
cdr3_length: 14

cdr3_nt: TGCGCCAGCAGCTTGTTGGACAGGGAGACCTATGGCTACACCTTC
cdr3_aa: CASSLLDRETYGYTF
v_call: TRBV5-1
d_call: TRBD1
j_call: TRBJ1-2
clone_size: NA
cdr3_length: 15

cdr3_nt: TGCGCCAGCAGCTCCGCCGACTTCTTCTACGAGCAGTACTTC
cdr3_aa: CASSSADFFYEQYF
v_call: TRBV5-1
d_call: NA
j_call: TRBJ2-7
clone_size: NA
cdr3_length: 14

cdr3_nt: TGTGCCAGCAGCTGGCTACTAGCGGGAGCTGCAGATACGCAGTATTTT
cdr3_aa: CASSWLLAGAADTQYF
v_call: TRBV7-9
d_call: TRBD2
j_call: TRBJ2-3
clone_size: NA
cdr3_length: 16

cdr3_nt: TGTGCCAGCAGTTCGCTCGGGAGCCACGAGCAGTACTTC
cdr3_aa: CASSSLGSHEQYF
v_call: TRBV6-5
d_call: NA
j_call: TRBJ2-7
clone_size: NA
cdr3_length: 13

cdr3_nt: TGTGCCAGTAGTATTCGGGGATTTAGCAATCAGCCCCAGCATTTT
cdr3_aa: CASSIRGFSNQPQHF
v_call: TRBV19
d_call: NA
j_call: TRBJ1-5
clone_size: few
cdr3_length: 15

cdr3_nt: TGTGCCAGCAGTGACGGGGTGTCCGGCACAGATACGCAGTATTTT
cdr3_aa: CASSDGVSGTDTQYF
v_call: TRBV6-4
d_call: NA
j_call: TRBJ2-3
clone_size: NA
cdr3_length: 15

cdr3_nt: TGTGCCAGCAGTCCCGGAGTTAGGTGGTACTTC
cdr3_aa: CASSPGVRWYF
v_call: TRBV6-1
d_call: NA
j_call: TRBJ2-7
clone_size: NA
cdr3_length: 11

cdr3_nt: TGTGCCAGCAGCTTGAGGCGGGGACAGCCACTAATGTTTTATGGCTACACCTTC
cdr3_aa: CASSLRRGQPLMFYGYTF
v_call: TRBV5-6
d_call: TRBD1
j_call: TRBJ1-2
clone_size: NA
cdr3_length: 18

cdr3_nt: TGCGCCAGCAGCTCCCGGACCGGTGCCTACGAGCAGTACTTC
cdr3_aa: CASSSRTGAYEQYF
v_call: TRBV4-1
d_call: NA
j_call: TRBJ2-7
clone_size: NA
cdr3_length: 14

cdr3_nt: TGTGCCAGCAGCTTAGAGTGGGGAGAGACCCAGTACTTC
cdr3_aa: CASSLEWGETQYF
v_call: TRBV7-7
d_call: NA
j_call: TRBJ2-5
clone_size: NA
cdr3_length: 13

cdr3_nt: TGCAGCGTTGGCCCTCGGCAGAACACTGAAGCTTTCTTT
cdr3_aa: CSVGPRQNTEAFF
v_call: TRBV29-1
d_call: NA
j_call: TRBJ1-1
clone_size: NA
cdr3_length: 13

cdr3_nt: TGTGCCAGCAGCCCACAGGAAAGTGGCTACACCTTC
cdr3_aa: CASSPQESGYTF
v_call: TRBV7-2
d_call: NA
j_call: TRBJ1-2
clone_size: NA
cdr3_length: 12

cdr3_nt: TGCGCCAGCAGGGGGGCAGGGGGCGCAGGAACGGGAGGCTACACCTTC
cdr3_aa: CASRGAGGAGTGGYTF
v_call: TRBV5-1
d_call: TRBD1
j_call: TRBJ1-2
clone_size: NA
cdr3_length: 16

cdr3_nt: TGTGCCAGCAGCTTAGGGCGGGACACCGAGCAGTTCTTC
cdr3_aa: CASSLGRDTEQFF
v_call: TRBV11-2
d_call: NA
j_call: TRBJ2-1
clone_size: NA
cdr3_length: 13

cdr3_nt: TGTGCCTGGAGTGTACAAGGGGGTTTCGGCTATGGCTACACCTTC
cdr3_aa: CAWSVQGGFGYGYTF
v_call: TRBV30
d_call: NA
j_call: TRBJ1-2
clone_size: NA
cdr3_length: 15

cdr3_nt: TGTGCCAGCAGCTTGGCAGCGAACACCGGGGAGCTGTTTTTT
cdr3_aa: CASSLAANTGELFF
v_call: TRBV5-6
d_call: NA
j_call: TRBJ2-2
clone_size: NA
cdr3_length: 14

cdr3_nt: TGTGCCAGCAGCACGTACAGCGGGAGCTCCTACAATGAGCAGTTCTTC
cdr3_aa: CASSTYSGSSYNEQFF
v_call: TRBV7-9
d_call: TRBD2
j_call: TRBJ2-1
clone_size: NA
cdr3_length: 16

cdr3_nt: TGCGCCAGCAGCCAAAGATTAAGGAGCTCCTACGAGCAGTACTTC
cdr3_aa: CASSQRLRSSYEQYF
v_call: TRBV4-1
d_call: NA
j_call: TRBJ2-7
clone_size: NA
cdr3_length: 15

cdr3_nt: TGTGCCAGCAGCCAAACAGGGGCCCCACCGGGAGAGACCCAGTACTTC
cdr3_aa: CASSQTGAPPGETQYF
v_call: TRBV14
d_call: TRBD1
j_call: TRBJ2-5
clone_size: NA
cdr3_length: 16

cdr3_nt: TGTGCCAGCAGCTTAGGCCTAGCCCCCCTCGAGCAGTACTTC
cdr3_aa: CASSLGLAPLEQYF
v_call: TRBV7-2
d_call: NA
j_call: TRBJ2-7
clone_size: NA
cdr3_length: 14

cdr3_nt: TGTGCCAGCAGCTTTCCGGGGAACTATGGCTACACCTTC
cdr3_aa: CASSFPGNYGYTF
v_call: TRBV5-4
d_call: NA
j_call: TRBJ1-2
clone_size: NA
cdr3_length: 13

cdr3_nt: TGTGCCAGCAGCTTGGAGGCGGGAGCGCGCACCGGGGAGCTGTTTTTT
cdr3_aa: CASSLEAGARTGELFF
v_call: TRBV5-4
d_call: TRBD2
j_call: TRBJ2-2
clone_size: once
cdr3_length: 16

cdr3_nt: TGTGCCAGCAGTTTACCCACCGGTCGTCGCCTTACTGAAGCTTTCTTT
cdr3_aa: CASSLPTGRRLTEAFF
v_call: TRBV28
d_call: NA
j_call: TRBJ1-1
clone_size: few
cdr3_length: 16

cdr3_nt: TGTGCCAGCAGCGTAGCGAGGGTCGCTAGGGGTGAGCAGTTCTTC
cdr3_aa: CASSVARVARGEQFF
v_call: TRBV9
d_call: NA
j_call: TRBJ2-1
clone_size: NA
cdr3_length: 15

cdr3_nt: TGTGCCAGCAGCGTAGAAAGCTCTAGCACAGATACGCAGTATTTT
cdr3_aa: CASSVESSSTDTQYF
v_call: TRBV9
d_call: NA
j_call: TRBJ2-3
clone_size: NA
cdr3_length: 15